Listed below are T cell receptor beta chains from one sample, sequenced in a study of cytomegalovirus exposure and HLA in healthy donors. Sequencing was performed with immunoSEQ multiplex PCR; in TCRdb, only in-frame clones are kept and a portion is missing. The data hold tens of thousands of clones, with around three fifths observed a single time. The sample consisted of PBMCs. All receptors come from a woman between 45 and 60 years old in good health and CMV-seropositive. Both conserved end residues are part of each CDR3.

J	V	CDR3
TRBJ2-2	TRBV2	CASSGATGTGELFF
TRBJ2-7	TRBV6-5	CASTPFQGTYEQYF
TRBJ2-1	TRBV10-1	CASSDQQGAIYNEQFF
TRBJ1-3	TRBV13	CASSDFMGGGSGNTIYF
TRBJ2-2	TRBV6-1	CASSKRTANTGELFF
TRBJ2-7	TRBV27	CASSLTGTSGGEQYF
TRBJ1-2	TRBV7-2	CASSLGGGGYTF
TRBJ2-5	TRBV2	CASSEDWRAQYF
TRBJ1-1	TRBV7-9	CASSLEAVNTEAFF
TRBJ1-2	TRBV6-5	CASREDWNRYGYTF
TRBJ1-1	TRBV5-4	CASRTGTGRTFF
TRBJ2-5	TRBV6-4	CASESRGQTQYF
TRBJ1-1	TRBV2	CASQGGQGFTEAFF
NA	TRBV7-8	CASSLARALAGVYEQYF
TRBJ2-5	TRBV21-1	CASSKAPPGRGGWETQYF
TRBJ1-2	TRBV5-1	CASSPTGGIYGYTF
TRBJ2-7	TRBV19	CASRLNSGVPYEQYF
TRBJ1-4	TRBV4-2	CASSQDPKGQENEKLFF
TRBJ2-5	TRBV15	CATSRDLAGEETQYF
TRBJ2-1	TRBV11-3	CASSRSGSSNEQFF
TRBJ1-1	TRBV29-1	CSVIRGSNTEAFF
TRBJ1-2	TRBV9	CASSQYGYGYTF
TRBJ1-5	TRBV4-2	CASSQGQASNQPQHF
TRBJ1-1	TRBV4-3	CASSQVGRGNTEAFF
TRBJ2-2	TRBV11-3	CASSLDRDGELFF
TRBJ1-1	TRBV27	CASSFTGGVTEAFF